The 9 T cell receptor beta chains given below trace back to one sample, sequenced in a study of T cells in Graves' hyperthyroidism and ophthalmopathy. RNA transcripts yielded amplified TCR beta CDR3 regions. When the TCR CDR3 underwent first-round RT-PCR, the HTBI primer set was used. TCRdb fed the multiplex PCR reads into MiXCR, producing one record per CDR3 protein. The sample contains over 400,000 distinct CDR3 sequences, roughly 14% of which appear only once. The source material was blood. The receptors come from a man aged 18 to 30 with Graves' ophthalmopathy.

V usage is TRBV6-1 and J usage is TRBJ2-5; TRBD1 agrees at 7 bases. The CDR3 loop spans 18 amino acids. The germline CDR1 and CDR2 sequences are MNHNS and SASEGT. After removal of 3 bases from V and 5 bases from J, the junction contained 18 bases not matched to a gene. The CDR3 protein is CASSDPGTVNWGSETQYF. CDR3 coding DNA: TGTGCCAGCAGTGACCCCGGGACAGTTAATTGGGGCTCGGAGACCCAGTACTTC.

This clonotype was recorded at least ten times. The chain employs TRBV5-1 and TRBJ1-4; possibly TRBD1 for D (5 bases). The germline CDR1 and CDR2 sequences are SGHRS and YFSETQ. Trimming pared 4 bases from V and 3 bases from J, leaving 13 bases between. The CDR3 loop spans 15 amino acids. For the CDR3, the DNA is TGCGCCAGCAGCGGAGGACATGGAGCTAATGAAAAACTGTTTTTT. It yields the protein CASSGGHGANEKLFF.

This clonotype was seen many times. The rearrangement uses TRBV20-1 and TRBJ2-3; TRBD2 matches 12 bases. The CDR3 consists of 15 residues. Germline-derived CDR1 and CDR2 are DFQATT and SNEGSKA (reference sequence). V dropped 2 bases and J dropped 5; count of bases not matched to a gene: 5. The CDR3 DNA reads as TGCAGTGCTAGAATTCTAGCGGGGGGGAAAGATACGCAGTATTTT. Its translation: CSARILAGGKDTQYF.

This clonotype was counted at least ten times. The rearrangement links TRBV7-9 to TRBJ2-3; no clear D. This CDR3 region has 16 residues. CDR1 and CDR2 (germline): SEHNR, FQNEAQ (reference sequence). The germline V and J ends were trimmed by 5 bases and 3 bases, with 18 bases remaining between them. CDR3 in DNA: TGTGCCAGCAGCCCGAGCGTGGCCCTGGAGACAGATACGCAGTATTTT. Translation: CASSPSVALETDTQYF.

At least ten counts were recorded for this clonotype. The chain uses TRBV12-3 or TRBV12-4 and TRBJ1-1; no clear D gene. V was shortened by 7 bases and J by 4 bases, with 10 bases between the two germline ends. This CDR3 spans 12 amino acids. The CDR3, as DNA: TGTGCCAGCAAAGATCTTGGCACTGAAGCTTTCTTT. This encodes CASKDLGTEAFF.

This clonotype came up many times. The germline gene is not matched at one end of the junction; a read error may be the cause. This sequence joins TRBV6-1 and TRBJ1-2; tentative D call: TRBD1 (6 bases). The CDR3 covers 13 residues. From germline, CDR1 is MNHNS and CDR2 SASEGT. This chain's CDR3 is CASREDRHEGYTF. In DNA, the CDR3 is TGTGCCAGCAGGGAAGACAGGCATGAAGGCTACACCTTC.

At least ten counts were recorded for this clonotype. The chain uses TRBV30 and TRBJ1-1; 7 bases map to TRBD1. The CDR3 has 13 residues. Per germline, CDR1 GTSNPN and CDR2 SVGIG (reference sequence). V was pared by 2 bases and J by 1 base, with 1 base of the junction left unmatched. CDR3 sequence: CAWSNRGNTEAFF. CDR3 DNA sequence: TGTGCCTGGAGTAACAGGGGGAACACTGAAGCTTTCTTT.

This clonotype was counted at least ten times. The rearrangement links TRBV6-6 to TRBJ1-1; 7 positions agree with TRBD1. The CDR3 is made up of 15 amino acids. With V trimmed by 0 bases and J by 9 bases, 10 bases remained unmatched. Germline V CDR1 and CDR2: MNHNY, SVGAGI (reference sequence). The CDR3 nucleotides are TGTGCCAGCAGTTACTCCCGCAACAGGGGTGAACAAGCTTTCTTT. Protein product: CASSYSRNRGEQAFF.

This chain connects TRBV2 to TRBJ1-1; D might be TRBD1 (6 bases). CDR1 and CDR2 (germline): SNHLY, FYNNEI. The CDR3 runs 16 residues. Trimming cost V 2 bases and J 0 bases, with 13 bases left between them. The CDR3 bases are TGTGCCAGCAGTGAACAGGGGCAGGCCTTGAACACTGAAGCTTTCTTT. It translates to CASSEQGQALNTEAFF.